This T cell receptor (beta chain) came from a study of cytomegalovirus exposure and HLA in healthy donors. Turning to the study itself: When fewer than 500 donors were genotyped, approximately 80% of them were found to fall in the Caucasian-associated ancestry cluster. Study-level findings and limits: The investigators catalogued 150 or so TCR beta chains as cytomegalovirus-associated. A prior analysis recorded that most TCR beta V segments were productive about 87% or about 30% of the time.

Remarks on this clone: Its antigen is undetermined.

At sampling all donors were nominally healthy, likely with unrecorded immune exposures. With 5 bases clipped from V and 2 bases from J, the junction kept 9 bases outside the gene matches. The V gene's germline CDR1 is SGHTA and CDR2 FQGNSA. The CDR3 runs 16 residues. In the PCR, 60 Vbeta and 13 Jbeta primers were used. Profiled with immunoSEQ multiplex PCR; TCRdb holds only in-frame clones, not every one. The table lists under 200,000 clones, about 59% of them singletons. The sequence was collected from a man aged 40-55 years in good health and CMV-seronegative. The chain carries TRBV7-2 and TRBJ2-3; 8 nucleotides align to TRBD1. The specimen sequenced was PBMCs. The chain's CDR3 is CASSRQGRRFTDTQYF. For the CDR3, the DNA is TGTGCCAGCAGCCGACAGGGGAGGAGGTTCACAGATACGCAGTATTTT.